These 12 T cell receptor beta chains were sequenced from one sample in a study of CD8+ T cells in alopecia areata. cDNA serving as the sequencing template came from extracted, reverse transcribed RNA. TCRdb keeps only in-frame clones here, not all; method: immunoSEQ multiplex PCR. The sample has 270,000 or so clones, about 62% seen once. The treatment here: oral pan-JAK inhibitor, 5-10 mg twice daily. Sequenced material: CD4+ T cells sorted from blood, taken at week 24, from a patient treated with tofacitinib. Receptor source: a human donor with alopecia areata.

This chain joins TRBV6-5 and TRBJ2-3; D not resolved. The CDR3 sequence is 14 residues long. Germline V gene sequence: CDR1 MNHEY, CDR2 SVGAGI. V lost 0 bases and J lost 5, with 9 bases in between. The CDR3: CASSYSIVGDTQYF. CDR3 coding DNA: TGTGCCAGCAGTTACTCGATCGTGGGAGATACGCAGTATTTT.

The chain joins TRBV6-1 to TRBJ1-1; no clear D gene. The CDR3 is 12 amino acids. V shed 2 bases and J shed 3 bases, with 4 bases lying between them. Germline CDR1 reads MNHNS; CDR2 reads SASEGT. The CDR3 coding sequence is TGTGCCAGCAGTGAATTACACACTGAAGCTTTCTTT. Protein sequence: CASSELHTEAFF.

This chain connects TRBV2 to TRBJ1-4, with 9 bases matching TRBD1. The CDR3 sequence is 14 residues long. V dropped 6 bases and J dropped 10; count of bases not matched to a gene: 9. Germline assignment: CDR1 SNHLY and CDR2 FYNNEI. The CDR3: CASRLQGAGGKLFF. DNA for the CDR3: TGTGCCAGCAGATTACAGGGGGCAGGTGGAAAACTGTTTTTT.

Comments on this clone: This sample also contains other DNA sequences that code for the same CDR3. The rearrangement joins TRBV29-1 to TRBJ1-1, with D unresolved. V lost 6 bases and J 3 bases, leaving 8 bases between the germline ends. Germline values: CDR1 SQVTM, CDR2 ANQGSEA. This CDR3 contains 11 residues. CDR3 nucleotides: TGCAGCGTCCGACGGTACACTGAAGCTTTCTTT. Amino acids: CSVRRYTEAFF.

The chain joins TRBV7-2 to TRBJ2-6; TRBD1 aligns across 7 bases. Germline values: CDR1 SGHTA, CDR2 FQGNSA. The V gene end was trimmed by 5 bases and the J gene end by 0 bases; junction bases not matched to a gene: 7. This CDR3 has 17 residues. CDR3: CASSGQVMLSGANVLTF. CDR3 bases: TGTGCCAGCAGCGGACAGGTCATGCTCTCTGGGGCCAACGTCCTGACTTTC.

This clone was seen once. The CDR3 DNA reads TGTGCCAGCAGAAGGATCATGGGGAACACTGAAGCTTTCTTT. Translating it yields CASRRIMGNTEAFF. The V call is TRBV2, the J call TRBJ1-1; D gene ambiguous. V was trimmed by 6 bases and J by 1 base, leaving 12 bases between them. CDR1 SNHLY and CDR2 FYNNEI come from the germline V gene. CDR3 length: 14 amino acids.

The chain combines TRBV2 with TRBJ2-2; possibly TRBD2 for D (6 bases). Germline V gene sequence: CDR1 SNHLY, CDR2 FYNNEI. There are 17 residues in the CDR3. V gave up 5 bases and J gave up 1 base, with 17 bases separating them. The CDR3 DNA follows: TGTGCCAGCAGTCCGCCGGGGGACTTCGGGAACACCGGGGAGCTGTTTTTT. Translation gives CASSPPGDFGNTGELFF.

This clone was seen more than once but under ten times. The chain combines TRBV27 with TRBJ1-6, with D possibly matching TRBD1 (6 bases). The CDR3 spans 12 residues. The germline CDR1 and CDR2 sequences are MNHEY and SMNVEV (reference sequence). V shed 7 bases and J shed 6 bases, with 7 bases lying between them. The CDR3 DNA follows: TGTGCCAGCACCAGGGGTAATTCACCCCTCCACTTT. It encodes CASTRGNSPLHF.

The rearrangement joins TRBV9 to TRBJ1-1; D unclear. The V end was cut by 6 bases, the J end by 5 bases, with 17 bases between. CDR3 length equals 14 residues. Germline V CDR1 and CDR2: SGDLS, YYNGEE. CDR3 DNA sequence: TGTGCCAGCACCGGGGTCGAAGGAGGGACTGAAGCTTTCTTT. As protein: CASTGVEGGTEAFF.

This clone has a handful of counts. V is TRBV29-1 and J is TRBJ2-1; 10 bases match TRBD1. V lost 2 bases to trimming and J lost 13 bases; unmatched junction nucleotides: 11. The CDR3 contains 14 residues. Germline-derived CDR1 and CDR2 are SQVTM and ANQGSEA. Here the CDR3 reads CSVEYRDRGRQQFF. The CDR3 DNA sequence: TGCAGCGTTGAATATCGGGACAGGGGACGGCAACAGTTCTTC.

This clone was seen a few times. J is TRBJ1-1 and V is TRBV15; D remains unclear. Germline V gene lookup returns CDR1 LNHNV and CDR2 YYDKDF (reference sequence). Trimming left V 0 bases short and J 1 base short, with 12 bases between. The length of the CDR3 is 16 residues. The CDR3: CATSRDPRRWNTEAFF. CDR3 in DNA: TGTGCCACCAGCAGAGACCCAAGAAGGTGGAACACTGAAGCTTTCTTT.

This rearrangement joins TRBV29-1 to TRBJ1-1; D not resolved. CDR3 length: 11 amino acids. Germline V CDR1 and CDR2: SQVTM, ANQGSEA. V dropped 7 bases and J dropped 0 bases, with 6 bases sitting between them. The CDR3 here is CSAMLNTEAFF. The DNA of the CDR3 is TGCAGCGCTATGTTGAACACTGAAGCTTTCTTT.